This is a list of T cell receptor beta chains from one sample in a study of T cell clusters in autoimmune cytopenias. TCRdb re-analyzed the multiplex PCR reads; it lists each CDR3 protein once, without DNA. In total, the table holds 7,000 to 9,000 distinct CDR3 sequences. Separately, the same data were catalogued under a study of T cell repertoires in aging, cancer and after chemotherapy.

The sample was peripheral blood. Receptors were obtained from a human donor with an autoimmune cytopenia or autoimmune hepatitis (not recorded which). The CDR3 runs from the conserved cysteine through the conserved F or W. A row's size may be missing; if present it is once, few, many or a size class.

CASSPPGDPSYNEQFF	TRBV6-2/TRBV6-3	TRBJ2-1	.
CSARESRDRTETYNEQFF	TRBV20-1	TRBJ2-1	.
CASSASTGAGANVLTF	TRBV9	TRBJ2-6	.
CSATRGLAGGPRTDTQYF	TRBV20-1	TRBJ2-3	.
CSAVQGGRYTF	TRBV20-1	TRBJ1-2	medium-sized
CASTAPGGNIQYF	TRBV12-3/TRBV12-4	TRBJ2-4	.
CASSYSASGGYEQYF	TRBV6-5	TRBJ2-7	.
CASSETGTSYGYTF	TRBV6-5	TRBJ1-2	.
CASSFIHHRVQGLMNTEAFF	TRBV5-6	TRBJ1-1	.
CASSSRGPGELFF	TRBV6-5	TRBJ2-2	.
CASSFPGQGNGYTF	TRBV5-4	TRBJ1-2	.
CASSLNIPEAFF	TRBV7-9	TRBJ1-1	.
CASSLRTGAIYNEQFF	TRBV5-4	TRBJ2-1	.
CASSRGRLAVQETQYF	TRBV6-5	TRBJ2-5	medium-sized
CASTPGPGGETQYF	TRBV18	TRBJ2-5	.
CASSFGTSHYNEQFF	TRBV6-5	TRBJ2-1	.
CASSILVTPADTQYF	TRBV19	TRBJ2-3	medium-sized
CASSPRTEQQHNSPLHF	TRBV4-1	TRBJ1-6	.
CASSFTGSTIYGYTF	TRBV6-5	TRBJ1-2	.
CASTRGTSGNTDTQYF	TRBV6-1	TRBJ2-3	.
CAIRENDDNSPLHF	TRBV10-3	TRBJ1-6	.
CSARRTGGLNTEAFF	TRBV20-1	TRBJ1-1	.
CASSSDSRSYEQYF	TRBV18	TRBJ2-7	.
CASSPSVGKPNTGELFF	TRBV5-6	TRBJ2-2	.
CASSGIGGGGEDTQYF	TRBV12-3/TRBV12-4	TRBJ2-3	.
CATSRSTRGGYEQYF	TRBV15	TRBJ2-7	.
CSASAIRTSYNEQFF	TRBV20-1	TRBJ2-1	medium-sized
CASSLAGANTGELFF	TRBV11-2	TRBJ2-2	.
CASSEGGGSYEQYF	TRBV27	TRBJ2-7	.
CASSGDREGSGYTF	TRBV9	TRBJ1-2	.
CASSIDGKGHHYGYTF	TRBV19	TRBJ1-2	.
CSARVVLAGGNEQFF	TRBV20-1	TRBJ2-1	.
CASSSAGGPYEQYF	TRBV12-3/TRBV12-4	TRBJ2-7	.
CASSAWAGTGGSEQYF	TRBV27	TRBJ2-7	.
CAISDLDRLSYEQYF	TRBV10-3	TRBJ2-7	.
CARRAGAMETQYF	TRBV30	TRBJ2-5	medium-sized
CASSPGPLSSRPFYEQYF	TRBV7-9	TRBJ2-7	.
CASSYGANEKLFF	TRBV7-2	TRBJ1-4	.
CSAPPGVGTGELFF	TRBV20-1	TRBJ2-2	.
CASSPGWGDGYEQYF	TRBV27	TRBJ2-7	medium-sized
CASSVRAGVAYEQYF	TRBV9	TRBJ2-7	.
CASSYLLAGGVGYNEQFF	TRBV6-5	TRBJ2-1	.
CASSLGSGNQPQHF	TRBV11-2	TRBJ1-5	medium-sized
CASSSGPRQPQHF	TRBV10-2	TRBJ1-5	.
CASSLAGLGNTIYF	TRBV5-1	TRBJ1-3	.
CASSSGTTGNQPQHF	TRBV19	TRBJ1-5	.
CSAISPGGFSGANVLTF	TRBV20-1	TRBJ2-6	.
CASSMEQGTKNSPLHF	TRBV19	TRBJ1-6	.
CASSLGQKNTEAFF	TRBV27	TRBJ1-1	.
CSAAGLQETQYF	TRBV20-1	TRBJ2-5	.
CASSFTVGQARDSPLHF	TRBV27	TRBJ1-6	.
CASSQGQGDYEQYF	TRBV4-1	TRBJ2-7	.
CVSSLGVIYGYTF	TRBV5-6	TRBJ1-2	.
CASSLDLGNYEQYF	TRBV5-1	TRBJ2-7	.
CASSLSWQGYGYTF	TRBV27	TRBJ1-2	.
CASGLGAGPGANVLTF	TRBV12-5	TRBJ2-6	.
CASSYSEGRDTEAFF	TRBV6-5	TRBJ1-1	medium-sized